These 12 T cell receptor beta chains originate from one sample sequenced in a study of T-cell reconstitution after alpha-beta-depleted transplantation in children. Preparation of the TCRbeta library used unique molecular identifiers. TCRdb recomputed calls from the PCR reads with MiXCR, one row per CDR3 protein. The profile shows around 93,000 distinct CDR3 sequences, more than 7% of them singletons. The sample here was PBMCs from the stem cell graft donor, taken from the stem cell graft. The receptors here all came from a human donor who donated a stem cell graft to a child with congenital amegakaryocytic thrombocytopenia.

This clonotype showed up just a few times. This chain connects TRBV20-1 to TRBJ1-1; no clear D gene. The V end was cut by 6 bases, the J end by 1 base, with 18 bases between. This CDR3 has 15 residues. The germline CDR1 and CDR2 sequences are DFQATT and SNEGSKA (reference sequence). In DNA, the CDR3 is TGCAGTGCCCTGACTTCAACGGCGGAGAACACTGAAGCTTTCTTT. This codes for CSALTSTAENTEAFF.

This clonotype showed up many times. CDR3 DNA: TGTGCCAGCAGCCAGGTCGGGGGATTTAATGAAAAACTGTTTTTT. Its translation: CASSQVGGFNEKLFF. The J gene is TRBJ1-4, the V gene TRBV11-2, with a tentative D call TRBD1 (5 bases). Germline assignment: CDR1 SGHAT and CDR2 FQNNGV. V lost 5 bases and J 4 bases, leaving 14 bases between the germline ends. This CDR3 contains 15 residues.

This clonotype has at least ten counts. The J gene is TRBJ2-3, the V gene TRBV5-1, with D possibly being TRBD2 (5 bases). V was clipped by 7 bases and J by 4 bases, with 13 bases between them. Germline V gene data show CDR1 as SGHRS and CDR2 as YFSETQ. This CDR3 has 13 residues. CDR3 nucleotides: TGCGCCAGCGCTAGCACGGGCCCAGATACGCAGTATTTT. Translation gives CASASTGPDTQYF. The whole variable domain, remainder taken from reference TRBV5-1 and TRBJ2-3, is KAGVTQTPRYLIKTRGQQVTLSCSPISGHRSVSWYQQTPGQGLQFLFEYFSETQRNKGNFPGRFSGRQFSNSRSEMNVSTLELGDSALYLCASASTGPDTQYFGPGTRLTVL.

This clonotype showed up many times. The rearrangement joins TRBV7-2 to TRBJ2-1, with TRBD2 matching 11 bases. CDR1 and CDR2 (germline): SGHTA, FQGNSA. The V segment lost 5 bases and the J segment 8 bases; nucleotides outside the gene matches: 11. The CDR3 is 16 amino acids. Written as DNA, the CDR3 is TGTGCCAGCAGCCCAACCCCGGGACTAGCGGTTTATGAGCAGTTCTTC. It is translated as CASSPTPGLAVYEQFF.

This clonotype was counted many times. This chain connects TRBV6-1 to TRBJ2-5, with a weak D call TRBD1 (5 bases). Germline V gene data show CDR1 as MNHNS and CDR2 as SASEGT. The CDR3 runs 13 residues. The ends were cut back, 5 bases at V and 2 bases at J, with 9 bases in the middle. The CDR3 loop is CASSMTAQETQYF. CDR3 nucleotide sequence: TGTGCCAGCAGTATGACAGCTCAAGAGACCCAGTACTTC.

This sequence joins TRBV5-1 and TRBJ1-5, with D tentatively TRBD1 (6 bases). Trimming stripped 0 bases from V and 6 bases from J, with 7 bases between. CDR3 length: 13 amino acids. CDR1 is SGHRS and CDR2 is YFSETQ in the germline V gene. The CDR3 DNA reads as TGCGCCAGCAGCTTGGACAGGGCTCAGCCCCAGCATTTT. Its translation is CASSLDRAQPQHF.

This clonotype has ten or more counts. The chain links TRBV5-6 to TRBJ2-2, with D possibly TRBD2 on 6 matching bases. V lost 4 bases, J lost 9 bases, and 16 bases lay in between. Germline V CDR1 and CDR2: SGHDT, YYEEEE. CDR3 length equals 14 residues. The CDR3 coding sequence is TGTGCCAGCAGCGCTCGACTAGGCGGCCGGGAGCTGTTTTTT. This encodes CASSARLGGRELFF.

This clonotype was counted between two and nine times. The V and J genes are TRBV5-1 and TRBJ2-3; no clear D gene. CDR3 length equals 16 residues. CDR1 is SGHRS and CDR2 is YFSETQ in the germline V gene. V lost 0 bases and J lost 6, with 17 bases in between. CDR3 nucleotides: TGCGCCAGCAGCTTGGCGGGTCAAGGGCCCGACGATACGCAGTATTTT. It specifies CASSLAGQGPDDTQYF. The complete variable domain, with remaining parts taken from reference TRBV5-1 and TRBJ2-3, reads KAGVTQTPRYLIKTRGQQVTLSCSPISGHRSVSWYQQTPGQGLQFLFEYFSETQRNKGNFPGRFSGRQFSNSRSEMNVSTLELGDSALYLCASSLAGQGPDDTQYFGPGTRLTVL.

This clonotype was detected many times. The V call is TRBV5-1, the J call TRBJ2-3; 13 positions match TRBD2. This CDR3 has 19 amino acids. J gave up 0 bases and V 4 bases, and 11 bases lay outside the gene matches. Germline-derived CDR1 and CDR2 are SGHRS and YFSETQ. In nucleotides, the CDR3 is TGCGCCAGCAGCCGACTTTCCGGGACTAGCGGGACTAGCACAGATACGCAGTATTTT. This codes for CASSRLSGTSGTSTDTQYF.

A remark on this clonotype: A much bigger clone sits one base away, suggesting this may be a read error. The gene calls are TRBV7-2 and TRBJ2-5; tentative D call: TRBD1 (5 bases). Germline assignment: CDR1 SGHTA and CDR2 FQGNSA. The CDR3 totals 16 residues. CDR3 DNA: TGTGCCAGCAGCTTAAATATGGGGCAACCCGTGGAGACCCATTACTTC. Protein: CASSLNMGQPVETHYF.

This clonotype was counted only a few times. The V gene is TRBV20-1, the J gene TRBJ2-3; D is unclear. This CDR3 region has 13 residues. Looked up from germline, CDR1 is DFQATT and CDR2 is SNEGSKA (reference sequence). V was shortened by 2 bases and J by 0 bases, with 6 bases between the two germline ends. The CDR3 coding sequence is TGCAGTGCTAGATTCAGAAGCACAGATACGCAGTATTTT. Translation gives CSARFRSTDTQYF.

This clonotype has at least ten counts. This chain joins TRBV11-1 and TRBJ2-1; D is undetermined. Trimming stripped 1 base from V and 7 bases from J, with 8 bases between. CDR3 length equals 13 residues. Germline V gives CDR1 SGHAT, CDR2 FQDESV (reference sequence). The DNA for the CDR3 is TGTGCCAGCAGCTTAGGGACCCGTAATGAGCAGTTCTTC. This gives the protein CASSLGTRNEQFF.